This TCR beta chain is from a study of cytomegalovirus exposure and HLA in healthy donors. General observations from the study: Further analysis was carried out later, and it showed several of the most significant clusters appearing linked to common viral pathogens. Earlier results showed most TCR beta V segments being productive about 90% or about 30% of the time.

The CDR3 is made up of 15 amino acids. Germline V gene sequence: CDR1 MNHEY, CDR2 SMNVEV (reference sequence). Trimming took 3 bases from V and 6 from J; bases not matched to a gene: 3. Use of 60 Vbeta and 13 Jbeta primers characterized the PCR. Using immunoSEQ multiplex PCR, the repertoire was profiled, and TCRdb retains in-frame clones only, with some absent. The sample shows tens of thousands of clones, roughly four fifths of them seen only once. Notes on this clone: What it binds is unknown.

Those who donated were healthy bone marrow donors. The sample consisted of PBMCs. This clonotype was sampled from a man in his forties or fifties in good health and CMV-seronegative. The chain links TRBV27 to TRBJ2-2, with 11 bases that match TRBD1. CDR3: CASSFLGQGAGELFF. CDR3 DNA: TGTGCCAGCAGTTTCCTGGGACAGGGGGCCGGGGAGCTGTTTTTT.